This T cell receptor beta chain was captured by sequencing in a study of shared clonotypes between healthy human individuals. Study-level findings and limits: Sampling included only blood; tissue repertoires likely differ.

With regard to this clone: The antigen remains undetermined. The limits of the CDR3 on the DNA are not certain, so only TCRdb's listed CDR3 is given.

Terminally differentiated effector memory CD45RA+ cells were left out of the naive CD8 fraction, which was CD45RO-negative and positively selected for CCR7. Among the donors, all were Caucasian adults who lived in Nashville, Tennessee. In the source study's methods: Filtering differed because ImmunoSEQ produced junction-only sequences that carried no quality scores. The assay was immunoSEQ multiplex PCR, and TCRdb's table has in-frame clones only and misses some. The DNA gave D and trimming, while V, J and clone size come from that table. The data hold about 2.1 million clones, with approximately 94% observed a single time. With termini counted, the CDR3 has 13 amino acids. CDR1 is SQVTM, CDR2 ANQGSEA, per germline.

This clonotype originated in a man between 18 and 35 years old in good health. Some clones in this sample may be carry-over from other donors' samples. The sample taken for sequencing was naive CD8+ T cells from PBMCs. This chain uses TRBV29-1 with TRBJ2-3. CDR3: CSVDGLSGPTQYF.